This TCR beta chain appears in the sequencing data of a study of spatial heterogeneity in lung cancer. Overall study context: Raw reads showed each unique TCR and UMI combination turning up more than ten times on average.

In its sample, this clonotype was seen many times. What it recognizes is unknown. Unique molecular identifiers, one per molecule, were present on every TCR cDNA molecule. TCRdb reanalysed the 5' RACE reads using MiXCR and keeps one entry per CDR3 protein. The data show about 45,000 distinct CDR3 sequences, 12% seen once. Study-level points and caveats: Tumor TCRs that were ubiquitous and expanded showed up in blood more at resection than follow-up.

As to time point: sample taken at primary tumor resection. Tumor, nontumor lung or frozen PBMC supplied whole RNA, sequenced without sorting. The CDR3 covers 16 residues. V trimming: 10 bases; J trimming: 2 bases; junction bases outside the gene matches: 13. CDR1 is MDHEN and CDR2 is SYDVKM in the germline V gene. The starting material was PBMCs, obtained at surgery. The chain uses TRBV28 and TRBJ1-2; 10 nucleotides agree with TRBD1. The TCR sequence derives from a female donor with early-stage non-small cell lung cancer. CDR3 sequence (DNA): TGTGCCATCACGACAGGGGGCGTCGGAGGAAACTATGGCTACACCTTC. Encoded protein: CAITTGGVGGNYGYTF.